This record covers a single T cell receptor (beta chain). The antigen remains undetermined. These data belong to a study of yellow fever vaccine responses in identical twins. TCRdb called the RT-PCR reads again in MiXCR, with one record for every CDR3 protein. The sample gives approximately 3,000 distinct CDR3 sequences, nearly 90% of which show up once; approximately 2.6% is in the top ten. CDR1 LNHNV and CDR2 YYDKDF come from the germline V gene (reference sequence). V was cut by 3 bases and J by 6 bases, with 12 bases left in between. The CDR3 spans 14 residues. Study-level points and caveats: Twins showed a vaccine T cell response that reportedly seemed partly convergent, partly personalized.

The J gene is TRBJ2-1, the V gene TRBV15; D may be TRBD2 (5 bases). Sequences were derived from T cells from blood (PBMCs), unsorted or a sorted subset (not recorded which), sampled before or after yellow fever vaccination (not recorded which). The sequence was collected from a woman in her late teens or twenties who received the yellow fever vaccine. For the CDR3, the DNA is TGTGCCACCAGCAGGTTACTAGGTAGCAATGAGCAGTTCTTC. It codes for CATSRLLGSNEQFF.